Listed here are 14 T cell receptor beta chains from one sample, sequenced in a study of control samples from healthy donors and cancer patients. Assay: immunoSEQ multiplex PCR; the TCRdb copy retains only in-frame clones and omits some. The table includes over 150,000 clones, approximately 94% detected once. Input material: PBMCs. The origin of the receptors is a man aged 55 to 70 with colorectal cancer.

This chain connects TRBV5-1 to TRBJ1-6; TRBD1 might be the D (6 bases). CDR1 SGHRS and CDR2 YFSETQ come from the germline V gene. With 1 base removed from V and 7 bases from J, the gap between germline ends came to 15 bases. The CDR3 loop spans 16 amino acids. Here the CDR3 DNA reads TGCGCCAGCAGCTTGATCGGGGGGCTTGAGAATTCACCCCTCCACTTT. Encoded protein: CASSLIGGLENSPLHF. Supplemented by reference TRBV5-1 and TRBJ1-6, the full variable domain reads KAGVTQTPRYLIKTRGQQVTLSCSPISGHRSVSWYQQTPGQGLQFLFEYFSETQRNKGNFPGRFSGRQFSNSRSEMNVSTLELGDSALYLCASSLIGGLENSPLHFGNGTRLTVT.

The genes are TRBV4-2 and TRBJ2-6; D ambiguous. Trimming stripped 4 bases from V and 4 bases from J, with 14 bases between. The CDR3 totals 16 residues. The germline V gene has CDR1 LGHNA and CDR2 YNFKEQ. The CDR3 is CASSLTVLEGANVLTF. The CDR3 bases are TGTGCCAGCAGCCTCACTGTATTAGAGGGGGCCAACGTCCTGACTTTC.

This rearrangement joins TRBV25-1 to TRBJ1-6, with 7 bases identical to TRBD1. Germline values: CDR1 MGHDK, CDR2 SYGVNS. The length of the CDR3 is 14 residues. V shed 7 bases, J shed 6 bases, and the junction held 6 bases outside the gene matches. As DNA, the CDR3 is TGTGCCAGCACCCAGACAGGGTTTAATTCACCCCTCCACTTT. Its translation: CASTQTGFNSPLHF.

V gene TRBV6-5 combines with J gene TRBJ1-2; 7 bases match TRBD1. The J segment lost 8 bases and the V segment lost 6 bases, leaving 9 bases of the junction unmatched. CDR3 length equals 13 residues. Germline lookup yields CDR1 MNHEY and CDR2 SVGAGI. The CDR3 reads CASRRPGTEGYTF. The CDR3 region has the DNA TGTGCCAGCAGACGCCCCGGGACAGAGGGCTACACCTTC.

The chain carries TRBV6-1 and TRBJ2-5; no clear D. Germline assignment: CDR1 MNHNS and CDR2 SASEGT. The CDR3 totals 14 residues. Trimming cost V 2 bases and J 5 bases, with 12 bases left between them. CDR3 loop: CASSEQTGGETQYF. The CDR3 region has the DNA TGTGCCAGCAGTGAACAGACGGGTGGGGAGACCCAGTACTTC.

This chain links TRBV5-1 with TRBJ2-6; no definite D call. V dropped 4 bases and J dropped 0 bases, with 11 bases sitting between them. The germline gives CDR1 SGHRS, CDR2 YFSETQ. CDR3 length: 16 amino acids. This chain's CDR3 is CASSEVGYSGANVLTF. The DNA for the CDR3 is TGCGCCAGCAGCGAGGTAGGATACTCTGGGGCCAACGTCCTGACTTTC.

The chain is built from TRBV20-1 and TRBJ2-5; D gene ambiguous. CDR3 length equals 14 residues. V shed 3 bases and J shed 0 bases, with 11 bases lying between them. Germline V gene data show CDR1 as DFQATT and CDR2 as SNEGSKA (reference sequence). The CDR3 nucleotides are TGCAGTGCTAGTACTACCGACAACCAAGAGACCCAGTACTTC. Its protein is CSASTTDNQETQYF.

The chain carries TRBV4-3 and TRBJ2-1; no firm D call. This CDR3 has 14 residues. The V gene lost 0 bases and the J gene lost 5 bases, with 8 bases spanning the gap. Germline CDR1 is LGHNA and CDR2 is YSLEER. CDR3 loop: CASSQERGDNEQFF. The CDR3 nucleotides are TGCGCCAGCAGCCAAGAAAGAGGTGACAATGAGCAGTTCTTC.

This clone was seen a single time. V and J are TRBV25-1 and TRBJ2-5; tentatively, D is TRBD2 (7 bases). Trimming took off 3 bases at V and 4 bases at J, with 18 bases between the two ends. Looked up from germline, CDR1 is MGHDK and CDR2 is SYGVNS. The CDR3 sequence is 16 residues long. CDR3: CASSETVRGAVETQYF. The DNA of the CDR3 is TGTGCCAGCAGTGAGACGGTTCGGGGGGCTGTAGAGACCCAGTACTTC.

V usage is TRBV4-1 and J usage is TRBJ1-2; TRBD1 agrees at 7 bases. This CDR3 is 15 amino acids long. V was pared by 0 bases and J by 2 bases, with 3 bases of the junction left unmatched. Germline CDR1 reads MGHRA; CDR2 reads YSYEKL. CDR3 in DNA: TGCGCCAGCAGCCAAGAGCAGGGGGGAAACTATGGCTACACCTTC. Its protein is CASSQEQGGNYGYTF.

The chain uses TRBV7-2 and TRBJ2-7; 9 bases match TRBD2. This CDR3 spans 15 amino acids. Germline CDR1 reads SGHTA; CDR2 reads FQGNSA. The ends lost 2 bases at V and 4 bases at J; junction bases unmatched: 6. CDR3: CASSLSGGGDYEQYF. DNA of the CDR3: TGTGCCAGCAGCTTATCTGGCGGGGGGGATTACGAGCAGTACTTC.

The chain recombines TRBV6-1 with TRBJ1-3; no definite D call. Germline CDR1 reads MNHNS; CDR2 reads SASEGT. The CDR3 sequence is 13 residues long. V was shortened by 2 bases and J by 4 bases, with 6 bases between the two germline ends. CDR3 sequence: CASSESEGNTIYF. The CDR3 DNA follows: TGTGCCAGCAGTGAATCGGAGGGAAACACCATATATTTT.

V and J are TRBV19 and TRBJ2-7; 8 nucleotides line up with TRBD1. J was trimmed by 4 bases and V by 4 bases; bases with no gene match: 6. Germline V gene data show CDR1 as LNHDA and CDR2 as SQIVND (reference sequence). The CDR3 has 14 amino acids. The CDR3 nucleotides are TGTGCCAGTAGTACCGGACAGGGAAGTTACGAGCAGTACTTC. Its protein product is CASSTGQGSYEQYF.

This clone was observed once. This chain links TRBV7-7 with TRBJ1-3; 7 bases map to TRBD1. V gave up 10 bases and J gave up 2 bases; unmatched junction bases: 5. The germline V gene has CDR1 SSHAT and CDR2 FNYEAQ (reference sequence). CDR3 length: 13 amino acids. In DNA, the CDR3 is TGTGCCACTTCGACAGGGCCTGGAAACACCATATATTTT. This gives the protein CATSTGPGNTIYF.